This TCR beta chain was sequenced in a study of pediatric ulcerative colitis. Germline CDR1 SGHDN, CDR2 FVKESK. Trimming removed 1 base at V and 1 base at J, with 13 bases between. The CDR3 is 16 amino acids. The protocol was immunoSEQ multiplex PCR, while the TCRdb copy is restricted to in-frame clones and leaves out a portion. The sample holds 55,000 to 70,000 clones; about 89% are singletons and the top ten take 1.5%. The clonotype was recovered from a boy younger than 18 who was a control in a study of pediatric ulcerative colitis. Material: blood. The rearrangement joins TRBV14 to TRBJ1-2; D not certain. CDR3 amino acids: CASSQAGSFINYGYTF. CDR3 in DNA: TGTGCCAGCAGCCAAGCAGGATCATTCATTAACTATGGCTACACCTTC.